The 17 T cell receptor beta chains in this list originate from one sample, sequenced in a study of T cell responses to AZD1222 COVID-19 vaccine (dated by TCRdb to about 2021). The sample's time point label, decoded: baseline before first vaccination. The library was generated by the immunoSEQ multiplex PCR assay. In its TCRdb copy, this immuneACCESS table keeps in-frame sequences only and misses some clones. Where compared with another copy, unresolved V genes explain less than half of these, and the others have no known cause. Here the sample has 120,000 to 150,000 clones; under 95% occur a single time. Roughly 5% of the sample is held by the ten biggest clonotypes. The sample in question was peripheral blood, obtained on day 0 of AZD1222 vaccination. The source is an adult in good health.

The genes are TRBV28 and TRBJ1-5; TRBD1 matches 8 bases. In germline, CDR1 is MDHEN, CDR2 SYDVKM. The J segment lost 0 bases and the V segment lost 8 bases, leaving 9 bases of the junction unmatched. The CDR3 extends over 16 amino acids. CDR3 protein: CASYPRTGHSNQPQHF. The DNA of the CDR3 is TGTGCCAGCTACCCTCGGACAGGGCATAGCAATCAGCCCCAGCATTTT.

This clone was counted once. This CDR3 reads CASLTSGRLSYEQYF. The DNA for the CDR3 is TGTGCCAGCCTAACTAGCGGGAGGCTTTCCTACGAGCAGTACTTC. The V and J genes are TRBV28 and TRBJ2-7, with TRBD2 matching 12 bases. Germline values: CDR1 MDHEN, CDR2 SYDVKM. This CDR3 has 15 residues. V lost 8 bases to trimming and J lost 1 base; unmatched junction nucleotides: 6.

This clone was recorded a few times. V is TRBV10-3 and J is TRBJ2-7, with D possibly matching TRBD1 (6 bases). The CDR3 loop spans 14 amino acids. Germline CDR1 and CDR2: ENHRY and SYGVKD. The V end was cut by 1 base, the J end by 2 bases, with 9 bases between. The CDR3 DNA is TGTGCCATCAGTGAGTACAGGGACCCCTACGAGCAGTACTTC. This gives the protein CAISEYRDPYEQYF.

The genes are TRBV5-1 and TRBJ2-2; possibly TRBD2 for D (6 bases). The CDR3 contains 14 residues. Trimming shortened V by 1 base and J by 6 bases, and 10 bases separated the two germline ends. From germline, CDR1 is SGHRS and CDR2 YFSETQ. Written as DNA, the CDR3 is TGCGCCAGCAGCTTGCGGGGGAGCGCCGGGGAGCTGTTTTTT. Encoded protein: CASSLRGSAGELFF.

The chain carries TRBV28 and TRBJ2-1; 11 nucleotides align to TRBD1. The CDR3 contains 15 residues. Trimming cost V 6 bases and J 7 bases; bases outside gene matches: 8. Germline lookup yields CDR1 MDHEN and CDR2 SYDVKM. The CDR3 sequence: CASRPRDRGLNEQFF. In DNA form, the CDR3 reads TGTGCCAGCAGGCCCCGGGACAGGGGGTTGAATGAGCAGTTCTTC. Full variable domain (remainder filled in from reference TRBV28 and TRBJ2-1): DVKVTQSSRYLVKRTGEKVFLECVQDMDHENMFWYRQDPGLGLRLIYFSYDVKMKEKGDIPEGYSVSREKKERFSLILESASTNQTSMYLCASRPRDRGLNEQFFGPGTRLTVL.

The rearrangement joins TRBV15 to TRBJ1-1; D is unclear. Germline CDR1 is LNHNV and CDR2 is YYDKDF (reference sequence). The V gene lost 4 bases and the J gene lost 1 base, with 7 bases spanning the gap. The length of the CDR3 is 13 residues. The CDR3 DNA sequence: TGTGCCACCAGCAAAAGAGAGAACACTGAAGCTTTCTTT. Protein: CATSKRENTEAFF. The full variable domain, its missing parts supplied by reference TRBV15 and TRBJ1-1, is DAMVIQNPRYQVTQFGKPVTLSCSQTLNHNVMYWYQQKSSQAPKLLFHYYDKDFNNEADTPDNFQSRRPNTSFCFLDIRSPGLGDTAMYLCATSKRENTEAFFGQGTRLTVV.

This chain links TRBV12-3 or TRBV12-4 with TRBJ1-5; 7 bases line up with TRBD1. The CDR3 runs 13 residues. The V segment lost 4 bases and the J segment 7 bases; nucleotides outside the gene matches: 4. In DNA form, the CDR3 reads TGTGCCAGCAGTTCGACAGGGCAGCAGCCCCAGCATTTT. This sequence encodes CASSSTGQQPQHF.

The genes are TRBV14 and TRBJ2-3; D is ambiguous. Germline lookup yields CDR1 SGHDN and CDR2 FVKESK. This CDR3 has 16 amino acids. Trimming removed 4 bases at V and 2 bases at J, with 16 bases between. The CDR3: CASSPHPPLYTDTQYF. The CDR3 DNA follows: TGTGCCAGCAGCCCCCACCCCCCGCTCTACACAGATACGCAGTATTTT.

The chain joins TRBV4-2 to TRBJ2-3; 7 bases map to TRBD2. Germline loops: CDR1 LGHNA, CDR2 YNFKEQ. V shed 4 bases and J 4 bases; nucleotides not matched to a gene: 11. The length of the CDR3 is 16 residues. Here the CDR3 reads CASSLSGSGGPDTQYF. The CDR3 DNA follows: TGTGCCAGCAGCCTAAGCGGGTCGGGAGGACCAGATACGCAGTATTTT.

CDR3 protein: CASSRRGADTQYF. DNA for the CDR3: TGTGCCAGCAGTCGCAGGGGGGCAGATACGCAGTATTTT. The rearrangement joins TRBV28 to TRBJ2-3; possible D gene TRBD1, 7 bases. Per germline, CDR1 MDHEN and CDR2 SYDVKM. V dropped 5 bases and J dropped 4 bases, with 10 bases sitting between them. This CDR3 contains 13 residues.

The chain recombines TRBV15 with TRBJ1-1; D is undetermined. Germline-derived CDR1 and CDR2 are LNHNV and YYDKDF (reference sequence). This CDR3 is built from 14 residues. With 8 bases removed from V and 2 bases from J, the gap between germline ends came to 15 bases. The CDR3 sequence: CATSVGLRNTEAFF. The CDR3 DNA reads TGTGCCACCTCGGTGGGTCTCCGAAACACTGAAGCTTTCTTT.

This rearrangement joins TRBV4-1 to TRBJ2-7; D is perhaps TRBD1 (6 bases). CDR1 is MGHRA and CDR2 is YSYEKL in the germline V gene. Trimming removed 2 bases from V and 7 bases from J, with 12 bases in between. CDR3 length: 13 amino acids. CDR3 protein: CASSQLWGTEQYF. CDR3 coding DNA: TGCGCCAGCAGCCAACTCTGGGGGACAGAGCAGTACTTC.

V is TRBV24-1 and J is TRBJ2-1; TRBD2 aligns across 7 bases. Germline V lookup: CDR1 KGHDR, CDR2 SFDVKD. J lost 7 bases, V lost 0 bases, and 5 bases had no gene match. CDR3 length equals 15 residues. CDR3 coding DNA: TGTGCCACCAGTGATTTGGCTAGCGGCAAAAATGAGCAGTTCTTC. This codes for CATSDLASGKNEQFF.

CDR3 sequence: CASSQEDTRNNEQFF. The CDR3 DNA reads TGTGCCAGCAGCCAAGAAGACACTCGAAACAATGAGCAGTTCTTC. The chain joins TRBV4-2 to TRBJ2-1; D gene unclear. This CDR3 has 15 residues. The germline CDR1 and CDR2 sequences are LGHNA and YNFKEQ. The V gene lost 0 bases and the J gene lost 5 bases, with 11 bases spanning the gap.

This clone was counted a single time. This chain connects TRBV11-2 to TRBJ2-4, with TRBD1 identical over 9 bases. Germline CDR1 reads SGHAT; CDR2 reads FQNNGV. This CDR3 comprises 16 residues. V shed 5 bases, J shed 2 bases, and the junction held 7 bases outside the gene matches. The CDR3 sequence is CASSITGGGPKNIQYF. The DNA for the CDR3 is TGTGCCAGCAGCATAACAGGGGGCGGCCCCAAAAACATTCAGTACTTC.

The DNA for the CDR3 is TGTGCCAGTACCCCTCAGGCAGGAACGAATGAAAAACTGTTTTTT. Translation: CASTPQAGTNEKLFF. The chain combines TRBV19 with TRBJ1-4; D uncertain. This CDR3 has 15 residues. Germline lookup yields CDR1 LNHDA and CDR2 SQIVND (reference sequence). Trimming stripped 7 bases from V and 5 bases from J, with 17 bases between.

The chain recombines TRBV6-4 with TRBJ2-2; D is perhaps TRBD2 (5 bases). This CDR3 region has 14 residues. V lost 3 bases to trimming and J lost 7 bases, with 12 bases between them. Germline V gene data show CDR1 as MRHNA and CDR2 as SNTAGT. CDR3 region: CASSEVVGSGELFF. CDR3 DNA sequence: TGTGCCAGCAGTGAAGTAGTGGGGAGCGGGGAGCTGTTTTTT.